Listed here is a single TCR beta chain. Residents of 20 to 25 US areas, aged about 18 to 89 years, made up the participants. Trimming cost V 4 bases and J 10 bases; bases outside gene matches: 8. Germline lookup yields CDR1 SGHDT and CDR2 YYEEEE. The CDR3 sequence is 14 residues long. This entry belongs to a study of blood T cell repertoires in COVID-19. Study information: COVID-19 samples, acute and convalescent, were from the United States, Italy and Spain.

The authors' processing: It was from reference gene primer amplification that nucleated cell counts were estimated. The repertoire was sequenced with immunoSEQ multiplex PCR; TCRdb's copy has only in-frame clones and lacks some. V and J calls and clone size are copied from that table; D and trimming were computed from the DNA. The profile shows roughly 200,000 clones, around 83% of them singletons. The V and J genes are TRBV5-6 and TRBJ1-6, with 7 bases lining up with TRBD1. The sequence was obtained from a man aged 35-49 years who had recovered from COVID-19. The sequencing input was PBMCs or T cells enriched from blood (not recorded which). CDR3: CASSIRGIQSPLHF. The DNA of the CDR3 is TGTGCCAGCAGCATCAGGGGGATTCAATCACCCCTCCACTTT.